This TCR beta chain was captured by sequencing in a study of T cell changes during pregnancy in multiple sclerosis. In germline, CDR1 is LNHDA, CDR2 SQIVND (reference sequence). Trimming shortened V by 5 bases and J by 0 bases, and 7 bases separated the two germline ends. The CDR3 sequence is 13 residues long. The repertoire was sequenced with immunoSEQ multiplex PCR; TCRdb's copy has only in-frame clones and lacks some. The sample carries some 60,000 clones, 90% recorded once. The sequence was obtained from a female donor in good health, enrolled as a control in a pregnancy study. The chain has TRBV19 and TRBJ1-1; D call uncertain. This specimen was peripheral blood, taken in the first trimester of pregnancy. CDR3 nucleotide sequence: TGTGCCAGTAGTGTCACAGTGAACACTGAAGCTTTCTTT. Its protein product is CASSVTVNTEAFF. The variable domain in full, with the rest retrieved from reference TRBV19 and TRBJ1-1, is DGGITQSPKYLFRKEGQNVTLSCEQNLNHDAMYWYRQDPGQGLRLIYYSQIVNDFQKGDIAEGYSVSREKKESFPLTVTSAQKNPTAFYLCASSVTVNTEAFFGQGTRLTVV.